The 19 T cell receptor beta chains listed next were all sequenced from one sample in a study of read filtering for tumor transcriptome and immune sequencing. The library was built from roughly 400 ng RNA with molecular barcoded adaptors for alpha/delta and beta/gamma chains. Via MiXCR, TCRdb re-called the reads, giving one row per CDR3 protein. The table includes tens of thousands of distinct CDR3 sequences, about a fifth detected once. The sample was a population of CD138-negative cells sorted from bone marrow. The source of these receptors is a donor at least 40 years old with multiple myeloma.

The rearrangement uses TRBV2 and TRBJ1-2, with TRBD1 matching 7 bases. The CDR3 covers 14 residues. Germline values: CDR1 SNHLY, CDR2 FYNNEI. J gave up 8 bases and V 3 bases, and 9 bases lay outside the gene matches. The CDR3 loop is CASSDRGRRIGYTF. CDR3 sequence (DNA): TGTGCCAGCAGTGATAGGGGGCGCAGAATCGGCTACACCTTC. Variable domain in full (rest from reference TRBV2 and TRBJ1-2): EPEVTQTPSHQVTQMGQEVILRCVPISNHLYFYWYRQILGQKVEFLVSFYNNEISEKSEIFDDQFSVERPDGSNFTLKIRSTKLEDSAMYFCASSDRGRRIGYTFGSGTRLTVV.

Comments on this clonotype: This could be a read error, since a much larger clone is one nucleotide away. This sequence joins TRBV6-5 and TRBJ2-7; maybe TRBD1 (7 bases). The CDR3 spans 16 residues. Germline values: CDR1 MNHEY, CDR2 SVGAGI. Here the CDR3 reads CASSPEGAGGLYERYF. The CDR3 DNA follows: TGTGCCAGCAGTCCTGAGGGGGCAGGGGGGTTATACGAGCGGTACTTC.

A word on this clonotype: A far larger clone lies a single base away; this is likely a read error. The rearrangement links TRBV12-3 or TRBV12-4 to TRBJ1-2; no definite D call. V lost 3 bases to trimming and J lost 0 bases, with 5 bases between them. The CDR3 is made up of 13 amino acids. CDR3 amino acids: CASSLMANYGYTF. The CDR3 nucleotides read TGTGCCAGCAGTTTGATGGCTAACTATGGCTACACCTTC.

This clonotype was observed many times. The chain joins TRBV15 to TRBJ1-1; D might be TRBD1 (5 bases). The length of the CDR3 is 14 residues. Germline CDR1 is LNHNV and CDR2 is YYDKDF (reference sequence). Trimming removed 2 bases at V and 1 base at J, with 8 bases between. The CDR3 here is CATSRRDGNTEAFF. In DNA, the CDR3 is TGTGCCACCAGCAGAAGGGACGGGAACACTGAAGCTTTCTTT.

Ten or more counts support this clonotype. V and J are TRBV5-1 and TRBJ2-7, with 10 bases that match TRBD2. CDR1 SGHRS and CDR2 YFSETQ come from the germline V gene. The CDR3 runs to 15 residues. With V trimmed by 7 bases and J by 8 bases, 15 bases remained unmatched. The chain's CDR3 is CASARESPGLAKQYF. The DNA of the CDR3 is TGCGCCAGCGCCCGGGAGAGTCCGGGACTAGCGAAGCAGTACTTC.

The chain employs TRBV11-2 and TRBJ2-3; perhaps TRBD1 as D (5 bases). The CDR3 spans 13 residues. V dropped 4 bases and J dropped 3 bases, with 8 bases sitting between them. Germline V CDR1 and CDR2: SGHAT, FQNNGV. The CDR3 loop is CASSSTVTDTQYF. As DNA, the CDR3 is TGTGCCAGCAGCTCGACAGTTACAGATACGCAGTATTTT. Based on the CDR3 plus reference TRBV11-2 and TRBJ2-3, the full variable domain is EAGVAQSPRYKIIEKRQSVAFWCNPISGHATLYWYQQILGQGPKLLIQFQNNGVVDDSQLPKDRFSAERLKGVDSTLKIQPAKLEDSAVYLCASSSTVTDTQYFGPGTRLTVL.

This clonotype was picked up many times. The V gene is TRBV29-1, the J gene TRBJ2-1, with TRBD2 matching over 10 bases. This CDR3 comprises 14 residues. CDR1 is SQVTM and CDR2 is ANQGSEA in the germline V gene. V dropped 7 bases and J dropped 6; count of bases not matched to a gene: 9. The CDR3 region has the DNA TGCAGCGCTAATCTAGCGGGAGTTTTCAATGAGCAGTTCTTC. As protein: CSANLAGVFNEQFF.

CDR3 protein: CASSLLGSNTGELFF. The DNA of the CDR3 is TGTGCCAGCAGCTTATTGGGGTCGAACACCGGGGAGCTGTTTTTT. The V and J genes are TRBV7-3 and TRBJ2-2; no firm D call. Trimming removed 2 bases from V and 0 bases from J, with 7 bases in between. This CDR3 has 15 amino acids. Germline CDR1 SGHTA, CDR2 FQGTGA.

The table lists this clonotype with many counts. The gene calls are TRBV7-6 and TRBJ2-4, with TRBD1 as a possible D gene (5 bases). Germline CDR1 reads SGHVS; CDR2 reads FNYEAQ. The CDR3 is 16 residues long. V was trimmed by 5 bases and J by 0 bases, leaving 14 bases between them. CDR3 region: CASSPYDSLAKNIQYF. DNA for the CDR3: TGTGCCAGCAGCCCCTATGACAGCCTAGCCAAAAACATTCAGTACTTC.

In this sample, this clonotype turned up many times. The chain couples TRBV19 to TRBJ2-3; 8 positions agree with TRBD2. The germline CDR1 and CDR2 sequences are LNHDA and SQIVND (reference sequence). There are 16 residues in the CDR3. V lost 4 bases and J lost 5; bases outside the gene matches: 11. The DNA of the CDR3 is TGTGCCAGTAGTAAACTGGGCAGTAGCGGGGTAGATACGCAGTATTTT. Amino acids: CASSKLGSSGVDTQYF.

This clonotype was observed at least ten times. Written as DNA, the CDR3 is TGTGCCAGCAGCTTAAGCCCTTATGAGCAGTACTTC. Its protein product is CASSLSPYEQYF. The chain carries TRBV7-8 and TRBJ2-7; D remains unclear. V was shortened by 2 bases and J by 7 bases, with 9 bases between the two germline ends. Germline V gene data show CDR1 as SGHVS and CDR2 as FQNEAQ. The CDR3 extends over 12 amino acids.

This clonotype was observed at least ten times. This chain joins TRBV28 and TRBJ1-1, with D unresolved. Per the germline V gene, CDR1 is MDHEN and CDR2 is SYDVKM. This CDR3 region has 14 residues. The ends were cut back, 7 bases at V and 2 bases at J, with 14 bases in the middle. In DNA form, the CDR3 reads TGTGCCAGCATCGAAAACATAATTAACACTGAAGCTTTCTTT. It yields the protein CASIENIINTEAFF.

This clonotype was picked up many times. This chain joins TRBV7-2 and TRBJ1-5; 7 bases align to TRBD1. This CDR3 is 14 amino acids long. V shed 5 bases and J 7 bases; nucleotides not matched to a gene: 8. Germline lookup yields CDR1 SGHTA and CDR2 FQGNSA. CDR3 sequence: CASSQGGLGQPQHF. In DNA form, the CDR3 reads TGTGCCAGCAGCCAGGGGGGGCTGGGGCAGCCCCAGCATTTT.

This clonotype was found many times. The CDR3 here is CSAWTGAGPYGYTF. In DNA form, the CDR3 reads TGCAGTGCTTGGACAGGGGCCGGCCCTTATGGCTACACCTTC. The J gene is TRBJ1-2, the V gene TRBV20-1; TRBD1 agrees at 9 bases. Germline CDR1 reads DFQATT; CDR2 reads SNEGSKA (reference sequence). The CDR3 consists of 14 residues. The ends lost 5 bases at V and 5 bases at J; junction bases unmatched: 9.

This clonotype was seen repeatedly, ten times or more. This sequence joins TRBV2 and TRBJ1-6, with no clear D. Germline CDR1 and CDR2: SNHLY and FYNNEI. The length of the CDR3 is 15 residues. V lost 9 bases and J lost 6, with 18 bases in between. CDR3 loop: CARSSVPRSNSPLHF. In nucleotides, the CDR3 is TGTGCCAGATCCTCTGTCCCAAGGAGTAATTCACCCCTCCACTTT. Looking up the rest from reference TRBV2 and TRBJ1-6 gives the full variable domain: EPEVTQTPSHQVTQMGQEVILRCVPISNHLYFYWYRQILGQKVEFLVSFYNNEISEKSEIFDDQFSVERPDGSNFTLKIRSTKLEDSAMYFCARSSVPRSNSPLHFGNGTRLTVT.

This clonotype was recorded many times. DNA for the CDR3: TGCAGTGCTAGAGTGTTTGGTGACAGGGCGGTTGTGAATGAGCAGTTCTTC. Translating gives CSARVFGDRAVVNEQFF. This chain connects TRBV20-1 to TRBJ2-1; 7 nucleotides align to TRBD1. V gave up 1 base and J gave up 7 bases; unmatched junction bases: 16. Germline values: CDR1 DFQATT, CDR2 SNEGSKA (reference sequence). The CDR3 covers 17 residues.

Concerning this clonotype: It is likely a read error, because the conserved phenylalanine at the end of the CDR3 is missing. The chain combines TRBV19 with TRBJ2-2, with D possibly being TRBD2 (5 bases). The germline V gene encodes CDR1 LNHDA and CDR2 SQIVND (reference sequence). The CDR3 runs to 17 residues. V lost 5 bases to trimming and J lost 0 bases, with 16 bases between them. CDR3 in DNA: TGTGCCAGTAGTTACGGTAGCGCGTTCGCGAACACCGGGGAGCTGTTTCTT. Protein sequence: CASSYGSAFANTGELFL.

This clonotype was observed many times. The chain uses TRBV29-1 and TRBJ2-2; unclear D gene. The germline V and J ends were trimmed by 4 bases and 4 bases, with 13 bases remaining between them. The CDR3 covers 14 residues. CDR1 and CDR2 (germline): SQVTM, ANQGSEA. This CDR3 is CSVVVDIITGELFF. The CDR3 coding sequence is TGCAGCGTTGTCGTGGATATCATCACCGGGGAGCTGTTTTTT.

Ten or more counts support this clonotype. V and J are TRBV20-1 and TRBJ1-5; 7 bases agree with TRBD1. CDR3 size: 12 residues. CDR1 DFQATT and CDR2 SNEGSKA come from the germline V gene (reference sequence). V was pared by 6 bases and J by 3 bases, with 2 bases of the junction left unmatched. Here the CDR3 reads CSADRDNQPQHF. CDR3 DNA: TGCAGTGCCGACAGGGACAATCAGCCCCAGCATTTT.